A selection of T cell receptor beta chains follows, all from one sample in a study of Ad26.COV2.S vaccination and SARS-CoV-2 variants. The protocol was immunoSEQ multiplex PCR, while the TCRdb copy is restricted to in-frame clones and leaves out a portion. The top ten hold approximately 3.3% of the sample, which has 250,000 to 300,000 clones, 70% to 90% seen once. This sample comprised peripheral blood, obtained in a trial of Ad26.COV2.S vaccine versus placebo. Receptor source: a person aged 18-65 years who received the Ad26.COV2.S COVID-19 vaccine or a placebo. The CDR3 runs from the conserved cysteine through the conserved F or W. D genes are given only for firm matches. Not every row has a clone size; where given, it reads once, few, many or a size class.

abundance: -
d_gene: TRBD1
j_gene: TRBJ1-2
v_gene: TRBV5-6
CDR3aa: CASSHRGRPDYGYTF
CDR3nt: TGTGCCAGCAGCCACAGGGGGCGACCGGACTATGGCTACACCTTC

abundance: -
d_gene: -
j_gene: TRBJ1-1
v_gene: TRBV18
CDR3aa: CASSPTVNTEAFF
CDR3nt: TGTGCCAGCTCACCGACAGTGAACACTGAAGCTTTCTTT

abundance: -
d_gene: -
j_gene: TRBJ1-1
v_gene: TRBV27
CDR3aa: CASSYKRPPAGTEAFF
CDR3nt: TGTGCCAGCAGTTACAAACGCCCCCCAGCGGGCACTGAAGCTTTCTTT

abundance: few
d_gene: TRBD1
j_gene: TRBJ2-5
v_gene: TRBV5-4
CDR3aa: CASSLARGRETQYF
CDR3nt: TGTGCCAGCAGCTTGGCCAGGGGGCGGGAGACCCAGTACTTC

abundance: -
d_gene: TRBD2
j_gene: TRBJ2-1
v_gene: TRBV23-1
CDR3aa: CASSQVGLAGYEQFF
CDR3nt: TGCGCCAGCAGTCAGGTAGGACTAGCGGGGTATGAGCAGTTCTTC

abundance: few
d_gene: -
j_gene: TRBJ1-2
v_gene: TRBV5-4
CDR3aa: CASSLNRAGYTF
CDR3nt: TGTGCCAGCAGCTTGAACAGGGCTGGCTACACCTTC

abundance: -
d_gene: TRBD1
j_gene: TRBJ2-5
v_gene: TRBV7-9
CDR3aa: CASSPRQGRVETQYF
CDR3nt: TGTGCCAGCAGCCCGCGACAGGGTCGGGTAGAGACCCAGTACTTC

abundance: -
d_gene: -
j_gene: TRBJ1-1
v_gene: TRBV3-1/TRBV3-2
CDR3aa: CASSQNRNTEAFF
CDR3nt: TGTGCCAGCAGCCAAAACAGGAACACTGAAGCTTTCTTT

abundance: -
d_gene: -
j_gene: TRBJ1-2
v_gene: TRBV18
CDR3aa: CASSPPRGLFYGYTF
CDR3nt: TGTGCCAGCTCACCACCAAGGGGACTATTCTATGGCTACACCTTC

abundance: -
d_gene: TRBD1
j_gene: TRBJ1-6
v_gene: TRBV6-5
CDR3aa: CASSDRDASPLHF
CDR3nt: TGTGCCAGCTCCGACAGGGATGCTTCACCCCTCCACTTT

abundance: -
d_gene: -
j_gene: TRBJ2-1
v_gene: TRBV15
CDR3aa: CATSSPDREGSEQFF
CDR3nt: TGTGCCACCAGCAGCCCGGACAGGGAGGGATCTGAGCAGTTCTTC

abundance: -
d_gene: -
j_gene: TRBJ2-2
v_gene: TRBV14
CDR3aa: CASSQEKTGELFF
CDR3nt: TGTGCCAGCAGCCAAGAAAAAACCGGGGAGCTGTTTTTT

abundance: -
d_gene: TRBD1
j_gene: TRBJ1-5
v_gene: TRBV19
CDR3aa: CASSPEQGASYSNQPQHF
CDR3nt: TGTGCCAGTAGTCCCGAACAGGGGGCTTCCTATAGCAATCAGCCCCAGCATTTT

abundance: -
d_gene: -
j_gene: TRBJ1-1
v_gene: TRBV15
CDR3aa: CATSRVAKAEAFF
CDR3nt: TGTGCCACCAGCAGAGTGGCAAAGGCTGAAGCTTTCTTT

abundance: -
d_gene: -
j_gene: TRBJ1-6
v_gene: TRBV29-1
CDR3aa: CSVVRVSSYNSPLHF
CDR3nt: TGCAGCGTTGTTAGGGTAAGCTCCTATAATTCACCCCTCCACTTT

abundance: -
d_gene: -
j_gene: TRBJ2-7
v_gene: TRBV5-5
CDR3aa: CASSLYVGSYEQYF
CDR3nt: TGTGCCAGCAGCTTGTATGTGGGTTCCTACGAGCAGTACTTC

abundance: -
d_gene: -
j_gene: TRBJ1-5
v_gene: TRBV6-2/TRBV6-3
CDR3aa: CASSYSIQPGAQHF
CDR3nt: TGTGCCAGCAGTTACTCGATACAGCCAGGGGCCCAGCATTTT

abundance: -
d_gene: -
j_gene: TRBJ2-7
v_gene: TRBV30
CDR3aa: CAWGNFLEQYF
CDR3nt: TGTGCCTGGGGTAATTTTCTTGAGCAGTACTTC

abundance: -
d_gene: TRBD1
j_gene: TRBJ1-1
v_gene: TRBV5-6
CDR3aa: CASSWSTRGPTEAFF
CDR3nt: TGTGCCAGCAGCTGGTCCACGAGGGGGCCCACTGAAGCTTTCTTT

abundance: -
d_gene: -
j_gene: TRBJ1-1
v_gene: TRBV5-4
CDR3aa: CASSPPRGRVTEAFF
CDR3nt: TGTGCCAGCAGCCCCCCTCGAGGCCGGGTCACTGAAGCTTTCTTT

abundance: -
d_gene: TRBD2
j_gene: TRBJ2-3
v_gene: TRBV27
CDR3aa: CASSPLAGRVTDTQYF
CDR3nt: TGTGCCAGCAGTCCGTTAGCGGGCCGGGTCACAGATACGCAGTATTTT

abundance: -
d_gene: -
j_gene: TRBJ2-1
v_gene: TRBV9
CDR3aa: CASSPRGGIPTSNEQFF
CDR3nt: TGTGCCAGCAGCCCACGAGGGGGAATACCTACCTCTAATGAGCAGTTCTTC

abundance: -
d_gene: TRBD1
j_gene: TRBJ2-1
v_gene: TRBV18
CDR3aa: CASSPITKGAIGNEQFF
CDR3nt: TGTGCCAGCTCACCAATTACTAAGGGGGCGATAGGGAATGAGCAGTTCTTC

abundance: -
d_gene: -
j_gene: TRBJ2-7
v_gene: TRBV4-1
CDR3aa: CASSHQAGTGTYEQYF
CDR3nt: TGCGCCAGCAGCCACCAAGCCGGGACCGGGACCTACGAGCAGTACTTC

abundance: -
d_gene: -
j_gene: TRBJ1-2
v_gene: TRBV7-8
CDR3aa: CASSLGTGLGYGYTF
CDR3nt: TGTGCCAGCAGCTTAGGTACAGGGTTAGGCTATGGCTACACCTTC

abundance: -
d_gene: -
j_gene: TRBJ2-3
v_gene: TRBV7-2
CDR3aa: CASSLALTGSDTQYF
CDR3nt: TGTGCCAGCAGCTTAGCCCTCACAGGGTCGGATACGCAGTATTTT

abundance: -
d_gene: -
j_gene: TRBJ2-6
v_gene: TRBV27
CDR3aa: CASSLWGGSGANVLTF
CDR3nt: TGTGCCAGCAGTTTATGGGGCGGCTCTGGGGCCAACGTCCTGACTTTC

abundance: -
d_gene: -
j_gene: TRBJ1-2
v_gene: TRBV7-9
CDR3aa: CASSSSGYHGYTF
CDR3nt: TGTGCCAGCAGCTCCTCAGGGTATCATGGCTACACCTTC

abundance: -
d_gene: TRBD1
j_gene: TRBJ1-4
v_gene: TRBV4-2
CDR3aa: CASSHRFQGAANEKLFF
CDR3nt: TGTGCCAGCAGCCATCGATTCCAGGGGGCGGCTAATGAAAAACTGTTTTTT

abundance: -
d_gene: -
j_gene: TRBJ2-6
v_gene: TRBV18
CDR3aa: CASSSTPRTISGANVLTF
CDR3nt: TGTGCCAGCTCGTCGACTCCTCGTACTATCTCTGGGGCCAACGTCCTGACTTTC

abundance: few
d_gene: TRBD1
j_gene: TRBJ1-4
v_gene: TRBV19
CDR3aa: CASSNPTGTNEKLFF
CDR3nt: TGTGCCAGTAGTAATCCGACAGGGACTAATGAAAAACTGTTTTTT

abundance: -
d_gene: TRBD1
j_gene: TRBJ2-7
v_gene: TRBV18
CDR3aa: CASSPQKGAMDEQYF
CDR3nt: TGTGCCAGCTCACCACAAAAGGGGGCGATGGACGAGCAGTACTTC

abundance: -
d_gene: -
j_gene: TRBJ1-1
v_gene: TRBV2
CDR3aa: CASRSQGLFAFF
CDR3nt: TGTGCCAGCAGGTCCCAGGGGCTTTTCGCTTTCTTT

abundance: -
d_gene: -
j_gene: TRBJ2-1
v_gene: TRBV5-1
CDR3aa: CASRDVAFSYNEQFF
CDR3nt: TGCGCCAGTAGGGACGTGGCCTTCTCCTACAATGAGCAGTTCTTC

abundance: -
d_gene: -
j_gene: TRBJ1-2
v_gene: TRBV4-2
CDR3aa: CASSQKDPNYGYTF
CDR3nt: TGTGCCAGCAGCCAAAAGGATCCTAACTATGGCTACACCTTC

abundance: -
d_gene: -
j_gene: TRBJ2-7
v_gene: TRBV7-9
CDR3aa: CASSLAGQDEQYF
CDR3nt: TGTGCCAGCAGCTTAGCGGGACAAGACGAACAGTACTTC

abundance: -
d_gene: -
j_gene: TRBJ2-3
v_gene: TRBV7-9
CDR3aa: CASSAQRDTQYF
CDR3nt: TGTGCCAGCAGCGCACAGCGGGATACGCAGTATTTT

abundance: -
d_gene: -
j_gene: TRBJ1-1
v_gene: TRBV7-2
CDR3aa: CASSLGGSNTEAFF
CDR3nt: TGTGCCAGCAGCCTAGGGGGGTCGAACACTGAAGCTTTCTTT

abundance: -
d_gene: -
j_gene: TRBJ1-1
v_gene: TRBV7-2
CDR3aa: CASSPPWGRGYTEAFF
CDR3nt: TGTGCCAGCAGCCCACCGTGGGGACGTGGATACACTGAAGCTTTCTTT

abundance: medium-sized
d_gene: -
j_gene: TRBJ1-1
v_gene: TRBV4-2
CDR3aa: CASSQLGLDEAFF
CDR3nt: TGTGCCAGCAGCCAACTCGGGTTAGATGAAGCTTTCTTT

abundance: -
d_gene: TRBD1
j_gene: TRBJ1-4
v_gene: TRBV30
CDR3aa: CAWQGEEKLFF
CDR3nt: TGTGCCTGGCAGGGGGAGGAAAAACTGTTTTTT

abundance: -
d_gene: -
j_gene: TRBJ1-2
v_gene: TRBV7-9
CDR3aa: CASSWNGQSMGGYTF
CDR3nt: TGTGCCAGCAGCTGGAATGGACAGTCGATGGGAGGCTACACCTTC

abundance: -
d_gene: -
j_gene: TRBJ2-1
v_gene: TRBV18
CDR3aa: CASSSGLSGLGNEQFF
CDR3nt: TGTGCCAGCTCTTCGGGCCTTTCGGGGCTGGGCAATGAGCAGTTCTTC

abundance: -
d_gene: -
j_gene: TRBJ1-1
v_gene: TRBV11-2
CDR3aa: CASGGTEAFF
CDR3nt: TGTGCCAGTGGGGGCACTGAAGCTTTCTTT

abundance: -
d_gene: -
j_gene: TRBJ1-4
v_gene: TRBV5-8
CDR3aa: CASSFPGLRGEKLFF
CDR3nt: TGTGCCAGCAGCTTTCCTGGTTTAAGGGGTGAAAAACTGTTTTTT

abundance: -
d_gene: -
j_gene: TRBJ2-7
v_gene: TRBV7-2
CDR3aa: CASSPFQSYEQYF
CDR3nt: TGTGCCAGCAGCCCTTTTCAGTCCTACGAGCAGTACTTC

abundance: -
d_gene: TRBD1
j_gene: TRBJ2-7
v_gene: TRBV6-2/TRBV6-3
CDR3aa: CASSTPVQGTYEQYF
CDR3nt: TGTGCCAGCAGTACCCCGGTACAGGGGACCTACGAGCAGTACTTC

abundance: few
d_gene: -
j_gene: TRBJ2-7
v_gene: TRBV5-1
CDR3aa: CASSLQGLSYEQYF
CDR3nt: TGCGCCAGCAGCTTGCAGGGGCTCTCCTACGAGCAGTACTTC

abundance: -
d_gene: -
j_gene: TRBJ1-3
v_gene: TRBV28
CDR3aa: CASMGINSGNTIYF
CDR3nt: TGTGCCAGCATGGGGATAAACTCTGGAAACACCATATATTTT